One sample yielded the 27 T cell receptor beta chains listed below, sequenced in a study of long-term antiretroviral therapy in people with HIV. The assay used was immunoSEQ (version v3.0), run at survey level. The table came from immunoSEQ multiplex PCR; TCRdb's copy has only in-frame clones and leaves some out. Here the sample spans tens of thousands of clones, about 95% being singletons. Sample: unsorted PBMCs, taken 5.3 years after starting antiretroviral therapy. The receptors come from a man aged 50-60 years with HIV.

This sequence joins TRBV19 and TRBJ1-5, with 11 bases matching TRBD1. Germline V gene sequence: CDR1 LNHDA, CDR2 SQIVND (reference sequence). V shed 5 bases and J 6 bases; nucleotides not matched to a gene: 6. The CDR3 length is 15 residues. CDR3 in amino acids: CASSAGTGGAQPQHF. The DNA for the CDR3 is TGTGCCAGTAGTGCCGGGACAGGGGGAGCTCAGCCCCAGCATTTT.

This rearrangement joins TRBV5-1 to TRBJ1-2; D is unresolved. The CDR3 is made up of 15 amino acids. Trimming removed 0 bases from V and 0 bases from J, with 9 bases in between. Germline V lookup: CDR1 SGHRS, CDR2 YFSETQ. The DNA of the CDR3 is TGCGCCAGCAGCTTGGAGGCAGGAGCTAACTATGGCTACACCTTC. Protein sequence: CASSLEAGANYGYTF.

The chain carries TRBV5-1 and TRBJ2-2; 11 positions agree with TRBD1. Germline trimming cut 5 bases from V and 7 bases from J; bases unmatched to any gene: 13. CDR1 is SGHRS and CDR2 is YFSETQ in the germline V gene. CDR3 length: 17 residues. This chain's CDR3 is CASRPTVGQGAGGELFF. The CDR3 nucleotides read TGCGCCAGCAGACCAACCGTAGGACAGGGGGCCGGCGGGGAGCTGTTTTTT.

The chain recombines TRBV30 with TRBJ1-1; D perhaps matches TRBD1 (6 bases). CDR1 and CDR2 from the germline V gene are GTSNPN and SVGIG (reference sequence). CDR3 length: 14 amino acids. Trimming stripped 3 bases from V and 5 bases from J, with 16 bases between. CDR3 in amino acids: CAWSAGHGITEAFF. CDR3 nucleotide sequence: TGTGCCTGGAGCGCGGGACACGGGATTACTGAAGCTTTCTTT.

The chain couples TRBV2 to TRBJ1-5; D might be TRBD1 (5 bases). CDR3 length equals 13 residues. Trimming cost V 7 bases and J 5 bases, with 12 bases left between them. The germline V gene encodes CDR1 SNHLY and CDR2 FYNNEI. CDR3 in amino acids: CASNLQADQPQHF. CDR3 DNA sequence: TGTGCCAGCAATTTACAGGCCGATCAGCCCCAGCATTTT.

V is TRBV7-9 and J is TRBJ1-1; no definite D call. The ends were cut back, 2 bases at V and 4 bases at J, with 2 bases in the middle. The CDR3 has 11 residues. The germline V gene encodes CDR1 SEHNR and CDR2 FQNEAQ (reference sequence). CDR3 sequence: CASSLTTEAFF. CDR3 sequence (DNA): TGTGCCAGCAGCTTAACCACTGAAGCTTTCTTT.

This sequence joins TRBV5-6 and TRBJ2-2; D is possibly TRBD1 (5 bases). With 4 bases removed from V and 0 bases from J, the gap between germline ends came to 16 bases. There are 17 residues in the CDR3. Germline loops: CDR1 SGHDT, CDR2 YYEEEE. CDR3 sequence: CASSPRWGIANTGELFF. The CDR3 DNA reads TGTGCCAGCAGCCCTCGGTGGGGCATCGCGAACACCGGGGAGCTGTTTTTT.

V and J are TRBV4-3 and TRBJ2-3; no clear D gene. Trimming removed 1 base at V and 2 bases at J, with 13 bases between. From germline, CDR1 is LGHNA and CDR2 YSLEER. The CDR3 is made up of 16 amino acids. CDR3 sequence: CASSQGASSITDTQYF. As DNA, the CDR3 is TGCGCCAGCAGCCAAGGAGCAAGCAGCATCACAGATACGCAGTATTTT.

The CDR3 bases are TGTGCCAGCAGCTTAGCGCGGGACAGCGGGGAGCTGTTTTTT. Protein sequence: CASSLARDSGELFF. The chain combines TRBV7-2 with TRBJ2-2, with D possibly TRBD1 on 7 matching bases. The germline V and J ends were trimmed by 0 bases and 7 bases, with 9 bases remaining between them. Germline lookup yields CDR1 SGHTA and CDR2 FQGNSA. This CDR3 has 14 residues.

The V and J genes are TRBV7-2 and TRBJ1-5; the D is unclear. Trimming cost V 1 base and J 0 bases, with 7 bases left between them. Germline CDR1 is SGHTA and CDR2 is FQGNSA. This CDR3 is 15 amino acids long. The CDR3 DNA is TGTGCCAGCAGCTTAGGGCACAATAGCAATCAGCCCCAGCATTTT. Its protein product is CASSLGHNSNQPQHF.

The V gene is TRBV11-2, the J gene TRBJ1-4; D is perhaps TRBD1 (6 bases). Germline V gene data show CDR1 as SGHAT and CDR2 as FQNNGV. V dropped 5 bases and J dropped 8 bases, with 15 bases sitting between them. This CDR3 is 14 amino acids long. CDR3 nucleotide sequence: TGTGCCAGCAGCCCCGGGGGGGCTCGAGAAAAACTGTTTTTT. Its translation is CASSPGGAREKLFF.

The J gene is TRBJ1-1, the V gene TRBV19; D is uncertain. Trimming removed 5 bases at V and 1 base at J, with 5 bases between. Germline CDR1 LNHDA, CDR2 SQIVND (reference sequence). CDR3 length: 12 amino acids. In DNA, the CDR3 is TGTGCCAGTAGTCGGGGGAACACTGAAGCTTTCTTT. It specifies CASSRGNTEAFF. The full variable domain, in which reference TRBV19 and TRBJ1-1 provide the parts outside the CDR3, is DGGITQSPKYLFRKEGQNVTLSCEQNLNHDAMYWYRQDPGQGLRLIYYSQIVNDFQKGDIAEGYSVSREKKESFPLTVTSAQKNPTAFYLCASSRGNTEAFFGQGTRLTVV.

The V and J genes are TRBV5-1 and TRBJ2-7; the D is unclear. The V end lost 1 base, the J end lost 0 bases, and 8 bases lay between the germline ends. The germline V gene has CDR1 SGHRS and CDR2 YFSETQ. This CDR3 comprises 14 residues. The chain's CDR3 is CASSLSRSSYEQYF. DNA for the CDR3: TGCGCCAGCAGCTTGAGTCGCAGCTCCTACGAGCAGTACTTC.

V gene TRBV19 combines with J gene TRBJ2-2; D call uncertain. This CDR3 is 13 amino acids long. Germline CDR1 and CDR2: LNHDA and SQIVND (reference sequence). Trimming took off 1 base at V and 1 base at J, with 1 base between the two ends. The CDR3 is CASSIVNTGELFF. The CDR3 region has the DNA TGTGCCAGTAGTATAGTGAACACCGGGGAGCTGTTTTTT.

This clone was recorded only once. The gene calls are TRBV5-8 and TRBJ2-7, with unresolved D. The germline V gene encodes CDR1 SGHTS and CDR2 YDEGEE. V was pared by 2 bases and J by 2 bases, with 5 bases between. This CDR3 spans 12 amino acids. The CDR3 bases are TGTGCCAGCAGCTTCTCTCCCTACGAGCAGTACTTC. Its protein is CASSFSPYEQYF.

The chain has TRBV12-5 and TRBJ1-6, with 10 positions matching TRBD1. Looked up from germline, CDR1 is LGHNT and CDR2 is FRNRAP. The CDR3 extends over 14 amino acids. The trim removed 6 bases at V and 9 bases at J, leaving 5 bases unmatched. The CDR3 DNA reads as TGTGCTAGTGGCACCGACAGGGGGCCTTCACCCCTCCACTTT. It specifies CASGTDRGPSPLHF.

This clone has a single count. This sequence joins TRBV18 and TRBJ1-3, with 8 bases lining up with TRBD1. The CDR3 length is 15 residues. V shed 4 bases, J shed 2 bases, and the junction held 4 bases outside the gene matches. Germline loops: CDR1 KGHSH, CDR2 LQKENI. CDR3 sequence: CASSQEQGAGNTIYF. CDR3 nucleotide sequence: TGTGCCAGCTCACAAGAACAGGGGGCTGGAAACACCATATATTTT.

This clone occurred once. The DNA of the CDR3 is TGCGCCAGCAGCACGGGGGTAAGCACAGATACGCAGTATTTT. It specifies CASSTGVSTDTQYF. V and J are TRBV5-1 and TRBJ2-3, with D possibly matching TRBD2 (6 bases). This CDR3 has 14 residues. The germline V and J ends were trimmed by 4 bases and 0 bases, with 9 bases remaining between them. Germline assignment: CDR1 SGHRS and CDR2 YFSETQ.

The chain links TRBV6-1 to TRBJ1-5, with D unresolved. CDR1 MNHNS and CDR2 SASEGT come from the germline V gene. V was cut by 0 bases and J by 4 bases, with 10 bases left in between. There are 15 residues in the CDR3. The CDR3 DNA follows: TGTGCCAGCAGTGAAGCCCCGTCGCCGAATCAGCCCCAGCATTTT. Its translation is CASSEAPSPNQPQHF.

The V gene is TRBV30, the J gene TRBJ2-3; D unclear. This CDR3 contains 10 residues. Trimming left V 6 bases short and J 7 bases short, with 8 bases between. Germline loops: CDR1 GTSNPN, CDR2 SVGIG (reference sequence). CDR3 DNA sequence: TGTGCCTGTCCTGGGAATACGCAGTATTTT. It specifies CACPGNTQYF.

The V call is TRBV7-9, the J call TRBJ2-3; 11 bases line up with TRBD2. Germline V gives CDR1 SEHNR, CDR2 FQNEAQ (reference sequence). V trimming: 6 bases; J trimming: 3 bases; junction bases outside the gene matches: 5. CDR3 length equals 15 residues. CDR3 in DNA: TGTGCCAGCAGTATAGCGGGGGGGCAAACAGATACGCAGTATTTT. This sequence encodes CASSIAGGQTDTQYF.

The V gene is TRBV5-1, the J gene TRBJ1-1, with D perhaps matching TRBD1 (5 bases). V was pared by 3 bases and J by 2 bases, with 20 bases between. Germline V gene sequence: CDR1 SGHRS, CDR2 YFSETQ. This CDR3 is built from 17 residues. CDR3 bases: TGCGCCAGCAGCTCAACACCGGGACCTCTACGTAACACTGAAGCTTTCTTT. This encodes CASSSTPGPLRNTEAFF.

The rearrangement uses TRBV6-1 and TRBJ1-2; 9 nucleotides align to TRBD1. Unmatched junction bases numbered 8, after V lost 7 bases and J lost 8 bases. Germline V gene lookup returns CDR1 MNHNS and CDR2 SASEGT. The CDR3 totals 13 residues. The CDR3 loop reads CASTRDRVGGYTF. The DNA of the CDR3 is TGTGCCAGCACCCGGGACAGGGTAGGGGGCTACACCTTC.

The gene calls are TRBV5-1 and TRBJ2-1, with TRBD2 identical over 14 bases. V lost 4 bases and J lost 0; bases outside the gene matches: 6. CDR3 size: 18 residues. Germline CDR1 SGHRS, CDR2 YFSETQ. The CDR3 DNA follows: TGCGCCAGCAGCGCCGGACTAGCGGGGGGAAGCTCCTACAATGAGCAGTTCTTC. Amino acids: CASSAGLAGGSSYNEQFF.

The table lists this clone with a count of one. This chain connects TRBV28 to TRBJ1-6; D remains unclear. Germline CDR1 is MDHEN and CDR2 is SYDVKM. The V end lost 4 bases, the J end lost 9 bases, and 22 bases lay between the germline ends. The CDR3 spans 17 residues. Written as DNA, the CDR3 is TGTGCCAGCAGTTACCCCCCCGGGGAGGCCCGGAGTTCACCCCTCCACTTT. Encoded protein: CASSYPPGEARSSPLHF.

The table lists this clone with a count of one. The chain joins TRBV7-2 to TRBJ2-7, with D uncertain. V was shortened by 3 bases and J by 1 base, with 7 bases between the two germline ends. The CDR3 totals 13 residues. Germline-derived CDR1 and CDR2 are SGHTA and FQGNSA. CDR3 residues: CASSFGSSYEQYF. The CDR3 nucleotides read TGTGCCAGCAGCTTCGGCAGTTCCTACGAGCAGTACTTC.

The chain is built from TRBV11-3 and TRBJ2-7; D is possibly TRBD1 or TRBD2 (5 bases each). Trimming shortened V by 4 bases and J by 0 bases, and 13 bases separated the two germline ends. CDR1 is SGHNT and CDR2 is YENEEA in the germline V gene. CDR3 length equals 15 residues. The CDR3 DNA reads TGTGCCAGCAGCTCGAAGAGGGGAACCTCCTACGAGCAGTACTTC. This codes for CASSSKRGTSYEQYF.